One T cell receptor (beta chain) is described in this entry. The authors drew around 9.3 milliliters of peripheral blood from each donor. Primers used in a second PCR of about 6 to 11 cycles were a sample-barcoded 5' primer and a J-beta primer mix. Each CDR3 protein is one row after TCRdb ran MiXCR on the 5' RACE reads. This sample yields around 970,000 distinct CDR3 sequences, of which roughly 51% are seen a single time; about a fifth belongs to the top ten. This specimen belongs to a study of blood T cells in healthy people across ages. V gave up 6 bases and J gave up 6 bases; unmatched junction bases: 13. From germline, CDR1 is MNHNS and CDR2 SASEGT. The CDR3 totals 16 residues.

The clonotype was recovered from a woman aged 55-70 years in good health. The specimen sequenced was blood. The chain couples TRBV6-1 to TRBJ1-2, with 10 bases matching TRBD1. The CDR3: CASSPGTGVKRDGYTF. CDR3 nucleotides: TGTGCCAGCAGCCCCGGGACAGGGGTGAAGAGAGATGGCTACACCTTC.